The 23 T cell receptor beta chains in this list originate from one sample, sequenced in a study of human T cells and chemical hapten exposure. Indicated time point: pre-sensitization, week 0. The sample's treatment: therapeutic diphenylcyclopropenone sensitization with weekly scalp DPC. MiXCR, applied by TCRdb to the RACE reads, yields one record per CDR3 protein. The top ten hold less than 9% of the sample, which has approximately 370,000 distinct CDR3 sequences, about 5% seen once. The source material was whole blood, sampled in connection with sensitization to the hapten diphenylcyclopropenone (DPC). These receptors originate from a woman under 30 with alopecia areata. Some clones in this sample may be carry-over from other donors' samples.

This clonotype occurred a few times. The chain carries TRBV2 and TRBJ1-3; D remains unclear. The V end lost 9 bases, the J end lost 0 bases, and 9 bases lay between the germline ends. Germline V gene data show CDR1 as SNHLY and CDR2 as FYNNEI. This CDR3 is built from 13 residues. The DNA of the CDR3 is TGTGCCAGTCGTCCAGGCTCTGGAAACACCATATATTTT. Translation: CASRPGSGNTIYF. The entire variable domain, with the rest obtained from reference TRBV2 and TRBJ1-3, is as follows: EPEVTQTPSHQVTQMGQEVILRCVPISNHLYFYWYRQILGQKVEFLVSFYNNEISEKSEIFDDQFSVERPDGSNFTLKIRSTKLEDSAMYFCASRPGSGNTIYFGEGSWLTVV.

At least ten counts were recorded for this clonotype. This sequence joins TRBV27 and TRBJ2-3, with 7 bases that match TRBD2. V lost 2 bases to trimming and J lost 4 bases; unmatched junction nucleotides: 6. The CDR3 has 15 amino acids. Germline V gene sequence: CDR1 MNHEY, CDR2 SMNVEV (reference sequence). This chain's CDR3 is CASSLRAGWSDTQYF. CDR3 bases: TGTGCCAGCAGTTTAAGAGCGGGATGGTCAGATACGCAGTATTTT.

This clonotype was observed many times. The chain joins TRBV5-1 to TRBJ2-7; D remains ambiguous. The CDR3 totals 14 residues. Germline V lookup: CDR1 SGHRS, CDR2 YFSETQ. Trimming pared 0 bases from V and 2 bases from J, leaving 9 bases between. The DNA for the CDR3 is TGCGCCAGCAGCTTGGACAGCTCGACCTACGAGCAGTACTTC. Protein product: CASSLDSSTYEQYF.

The V gene is TRBV2, the J gene TRBJ2-5, with D perhaps matching TRBD1 (5 bases). V gave up 5 bases and J gave up 3 bases, with 10 bases separating them. This CDR3 has 13 amino acids. Per the germline V gene, CDR1 is SNHLY and CDR2 is FYNNEI. In DNA form, the CDR3 reads TGTGCCAGCAGTATCAGGGAAAAAGAGACCCAGTACTTC. Translation gives CASSIREKETQYF.

The rearrangement links TRBV20-1 to TRBJ1-2; 7 bases map to TRBD1. The CDR3 loop spans 12 amino acids. Germline V gene data show CDR1 as DFQATT and CDR2 as SNEGSKA (reference sequence). CDR3 sequence: CGRTGRDYGYTF. CDR3 coding DNA: TGCGGACGGACAGGCAGAGACTATGGCTACACCTTC.

This clonotype turned up a few times. V is TRBV20-1 and J is TRBJ1-1; 9 bases are shared with TRBD1. The V gene end was trimmed by 3 bases and the J gene end by 4 bases; junction bases not matched to a gene: 9. Germline V gene sequence: CDR1 DFQATT, CDR2 SNEGSKA (reference sequence). The CDR3 consists of 15 residues. The CDR3 bases are TGCAGTGCTAGGGGGACAGGGTTTATTAGCACTGAAGCTTTCTTT. This gives the protein CSARGTGFISTEAFF.

This chain joins TRBV13 and TRBJ2-7; maybe TRBD1 (7 bases). Germline-derived CDR1 and CDR2 are PRHDT and FYEKMQ (reference sequence). The CDR3 runs to 15 residues. Trimming took 5 bases from V and 0 from J, leaving 14 bases between them. CDR3 bases: TGTGCCAGCAGCCGCGGGACAGTTTACTCCTACGAGCAGTACTTC. Its translation is CASSRGTVYSYEQYF.

This clonotype came up many times. The rearrangement joins TRBV6-1 to TRBJ2-6; TRBD1 matches 7 bases. This CDR3 has 16 residues. After removal of 8 bases from V and 0 bases from J, the junction contained 7 bases not matched to a gene. Germline CDR1 is MNHNS and CDR2 is SASEGT. CDR3 sequence reads: CASSTGAGSGANVLTF. CDR3 nucleotide sequence: TGTGCCAGCTCAACAGGGGCCGGCTCTGGGGCCAACGTCCTGACTTTC.

J is TRBJ2-2 and V is TRBV4-3; TRBD2 matches at 9 bases. Unmatched junction bases numbered 16, after V lost 4 bases and J lost 7 bases. Germline CDR1 reads LGHNA; CDR2 reads YSLEER. The CDR3 has 18 residues. CDR3 region: CASSPLWRGGPLNGELFF. CDR3 DNA: TGCGCCAGCAGCCCCCTGTGGCGGGGGGGCCCCCTAAACGGGGAGCTGTTTTTT.

This clonotype was counted between two and nine times. The chain joins TRBV2 to TRBJ2-2; 8 positions agree with TRBD1. CDR1 is SNHLY, CDR2 FYNNEI, per germline. The CDR3 runs to 14 residues. Losses at the gene ends were 7 bases for V and 0 bases for J; bases not matched to a gene: 1. The CDR3 DNA sequence: TGTGCCAGCAAGGACAGGGCGAACACCGGGGAGCTGTTTTTT. Amino acids: CASKDRANTGELFF.

The J gene is TRBJ2-5, the V gene TRBV18, with 13 positions matching TRBD2. The CDR3 runs 18 residues. With 6 bases clipped from V and 5 bases from J, the junction kept 15 bases outside the gene matches. Looked up from germline, CDR1 is KGHSH and CDR2 is LQKENI. CDR3 in amino acids: CASSYGLAGAAGGETQYF. As DNA, the CDR3 is TGTGCCAGCTCTTATGGACTAGCGGGGGCCGCCGGAGGGGAGACCCAGTACTTC.

This clonotype was seen many times. The chain joins TRBV12-3 or TRBV12-4 to TRBJ2-3; 10 bases agree with TRBD1. CDR3 length: 16 amino acids. Trimming at V came to 5 bases and at J to 5 bases, leaving 10 bases not matched to a gene. CDR3 coding DNA: TGTGCCAGCAGTCCCTCGACAGGGGGCTTCGGAGATACGCAGTATTTT. It yields the protein CASSPSTGGFGDTQYF.

The chain combines TRBV11-2 with TRBJ2-1; D possibly matches TRBD1 or TRBD2 (7 bases each). The CDR3 runs to 17 residues. V was pared by 5 bases and J by 0 bases, with 17 bases between. Germline V lookup: CDR1 SGHAT, CDR2 FQNNGV. CDR3 sequence reads: CASSQGRAGGSYNEQFF. CDR3 DNA: TGTGCCAGCAGCCAAGGGAGGGCAGGGGGCTCCTACAATGAGCAGTTCTTC.

This clonotype was detected many times. The rearrangement joins TRBV20-1 to TRBJ1-5, with D possibly TRBD1 on 5 matching bases. The V gene's germline CDR1 is DFQATT and CDR2 SNEGSKA (reference sequence). The V gene lost 5 bases and the J gene lost 2 bases, with 13 bases spanning the gap. CDR3 length: 14 amino acids. The CDR3 bases are TGCAGTGCTCTACCTAGGGGTGGCAATCAGCCCCAGCATTTT. This gives the protein CSALPRGGNQPQHF.

In its sample, this clonotype was seen a few times. The genes are TRBV6-2 or TRBV6-3 and TRBJ1-1, with 8 bases lining up with TRBD1. J gave up 3 bases and V 6 bases, and 3 bases lay outside the gene matches. There are 13 residues in the CDR3. Germline CDR1 MNHEY, CDR2 SVGEGT. This CDR3 is CASRKTGDTEAFF. The CDR3 coding sequence is TGTGCCAGCAGAAAGACAGGGGACACTGAAGCTTTCTTT.

This chain uses TRBV25-1 with TRBJ1-2; TRBD1 matches 11 bases. Germline V gives CDR1 MGHDK, CDR2 SYGVNS. The J segment lost 7 bases and the V segment lost 4 bases, leaving 14 bases of the junction unmatched. This CDR3 has 17 residues. The CDR3: CASSAPLDRGQSGGYTF. The CDR3 nucleotides are TGTGCCAGCAGTGCTCCCTTGGACAGGGGGCAGAGTGGTGGCTACACCTTC.

The table lists this clonotype with many counts. V and J are TRBV7-2 and TRBJ2-1; 7 bases align to TRBD2. This CDR3 has 15 amino acids. The germline V gene has CDR1 SGHTA and CDR2 FQGNSA. V lost 2 bases to trimming and J lost 3 bases; unmatched junction nucleotides: 4. The CDR3 sequence is CASSLPGLYYNEQFF. The CDR3 DNA reads TGTGCCAGCAGCTTACCGGGACTATACTACAATGAGCAGTTCTTC.

This chain connects TRBV27 to TRBJ1-1; D perhaps matches TRBD1 (5 bases). The CDR3 covers 14 residues. The germline V gene encodes CDR1 MNHEY and CDR2 SMNVEV (reference sequence). Trimming shortened V by 8 bases and J by 9 bases, and 22 bases separated the two germline ends. Here the CDR3 reads CASSIGRSGTQAFF. In nucleotides, the CDR3 is TGTGCCAGCTCAATTGGGAGGTCGGGGACTCAAGCTTTCTTT.

Written as DNA, the CDR3 is TGCAGTGCTTCGGGGGCCCCCACTAATGAAAAACTGTTTTTT. Amino acids: CSASGAPTNEKLFF. This chain connects TRBV20-1 to TRBJ1-4; the D gene is possibly TRBD1 (6 bases). CDR1 and CDR2 (germline): DFQATT, SNEGSKA (reference sequence). The ends were cut back, 5 bases at V and 2 bases at J, with 12 bases in the middle. CDR3 length: 14 amino acids.

V and J are TRBV20-1 and TRBJ2-7, with TRBD2 identical over 8 bases. The CDR3 has 14 residues. CDR1 DFQATT and CDR2 SNEGSKA come from the germline V gene (reference sequence). With 5 bases clipped from V and 2 bases from J, the junction kept 8 bases outside the gene matches. The CDR3 sequence is CSASTPGGPYEQYF. As DNA, the CDR3 is TGCAGTGCTTCCACTCCGGGGGGGCCCTACGAGCAGTACTTC.

The rearrangement uses TRBV20-1 and TRBJ1-4; weak D call: TRBD1 (6 bases). The CDR3 has 14 residues. Germline CDR1 DFQATT, CDR2 SNEGSKA (reference sequence). Trimming pared 0 bases from V and 7 bases from J, leaving 12 bases between. The CDR3 loop is CSARDQGKGEKLFF. In DNA, the CDR3 is TGCAGTGCTAGAGATCAGGGGAAGGGTGAAAAACTGTTTTTT.

CDR3 DNA sequence: TGCGCCAGCACGACAGGGGTAGGGTCCTACGAGCAGTACTTC. Translating gives CASTTGVGSYEQYF. The rearrangement uses TRBV5-1 and TRBJ2-7; 8 nucleotides align to TRBD1. Trimming cost V 6 bases and J 1 base; bases outside gene matches: 6. CDR1 is SGHRS and CDR2 is YFSETQ in the germline V gene. CDR3 length: 14 residues. Variable domain in full (rest from reference TRBV5-1 and TRBJ2-7): KAGVTQTPRYLIKTRGQQVTLSCSPISGHRSVSWYQQTPGQGLQFLFEYFSETQRNKGNFPGRFSGRQFSNSRSEMNVSTLELGDSALYLCASTTGVGSYEQYFGPGTRLTVT.

There are a few counts of this clonotype. V is TRBV6-1 and J is TRBJ1-5; TRBD1 agrees at 12 bases. CDR3 length: 15 residues. With V trimmed by 8 bases and J by 6 bases, 8 bases remained unmatched. CDR1 MNHNS and CDR2 SASEGT come from the germline V gene. The CDR3 loop reads CASWMGQGAGQPQHF. CDR3 nucleotide sequence: TGTGCCAGCTGGATGGGACAGGGGGCAGGTCAGCCCCAGCATTTT.